This T cell receptor (beta chain) came from a study of T cells in Graves' hyperthyroidism and ophthalmopathy. From RNA transcripts, TCR beta CDR3 regions were amplified. The HTBI primer set served for first-round RT-PCR of the TCR CDR3. TCRdb reprocessed the multiplex PCR reads with MiXCR, giving one entry per CDR3 protein. Among fewer than 500,000 distinct CDR3 sequences listed, approximately 15% were seen once. On this clonotype: At one end the junction does not follow the germline gene, possibly because of a read error.

CDR1 and CDR2 (germline): SGHTA, FQGNSA. CDR3 length: 16 amino acids. The genes are TRBV7-2 and TRBJ1-6; 9 bases match TRBD1. The clonotype originates from a man younger than 35 with Graves' ophthalmopathy. The sequencing sample was made of blood. The CDR3 DNA sequence: TGTGCCAGCAGCTTGGAGACAGGGGGACGAAATTCACCCCCCCACTTT. Translating gives CASSLETGGRNSPPHF.